Detailed here is one TCR beta chain. This clonotype showed up just a few times. No antigen is known for it. Per-base quality was not reported, and no clone a single base away is much larger than it. These data come from a study of T-cell memory formation after mild COVID-19 (dated by TCRdb to about 2021). In the study overall: Most TCR sequence clusters were specific to one of the two donors. The cohort was made up of two young adult volunteers, one female and one male, who were previously healthy. In a couple of donors, T-cell clones that expanded and contracted after mild COVID-19 were tracked by sequencing TCRalpha and TCRbeta repertoires over time.

Taken from cysteine to phenylalanine, the CDR3 has 13 residues. Kept here is only the CDR3 DNA, which spans 39 bases and is read in frame from base 1. Trimming takes 4 bases from V and 7 bases from J, and the germline ends sit 12 bases apart. From the germline V gene, CDR1 is MGHRA and CDR2 is YSYEKL. Points the paper makes about the study in general: Only a couple of mild cases were covered in the study, and larger cohorts including severe cases with pre-infection samples were considered necessary. Contracting CD4+ clones turned up mainly in the CM and EM memory subsets, whereas EMRA was where CD8+ clones were enriched. SARS-CoV-2 specificity of the second-wave clones peaking on day 37 was not confirmed. Clones contracting from day 15 to 85 had balanced CD4/CD8 phenotypes, while a second wave expanding from day 15 to 37 was biased towards CD4+. Some responding clones were detected in pre-infection memory, which suggested that pre-existing cross-reactive memory T cells had joined the SARS-CoV-2 response.

Ficoll-Paque density gradient centrifugation was used to isolate PBMCs. Sequenced on an Illumina NovaSeq 6000. TCRalpha and TCRbeta cDNA libraries were built by 5'RACE with constant-segment primers, adding sample barcodes and unique molecular identifiers. Trizol reagent was used to extract RNA from every sample. Library amplification was performed in two PCR steps, and a second sample barcode and Illumina TruSeq adapters were introduced in the second step. Sequencing of libraries was performed on an Illumina NovaSeq with 2 x 150 bp paired-end reads. Processing in the source paper ran as follows. The reads were demultiplexed and collapsed into UMI-guided consensus sequences using migec v1.2.7. With mixcr v2.1.11, UMI consensuses were aligned to TRA and TRB V and J templates and assembled into clonotypes. Clonotypes were classified as expanded or contracted when called significant by both edgeR and NoisET, with noise models trained on biological replicates. For edgeR calls, a false discovery rate-adjusted p below 0.01 and a log2 fold-change threshold of 1 were applied. As an exploratory analysis of dynamics, max-normalized trajectories of the 1000 most abundant clonotypes were examined by PCA with hierarchical clustering. The CD4 or CD8 phenotype of responding clones was assigned using the separately sequenced CD4+ and CD8+ repertoires. In TCRdb, the public reads were trimmed at Q25 with fastp and aligned with MiXCR, with productive beta chains retained. A single entry per CDR3 protein holds the most common genes and DNA from its merged rows. For this entry, the V and J calls and clone size follow TCRdb and not the study's own pipeline. The table for this sample lists approximately 150,000 distinct CDR3 sequences; about 19% of them were counted only once. About 2% of the sample comes from the top ten.

Here the chain combines TRBV4-1 and TRBJ2-3; the D gene identity is not certain. The TCR sequence derives from an adult woman who had mild COVID-19 (a few samples of this study predate the infection). The sample titles of this study are shuffled in the database, so cell type and time point are left out; the donor was told from shared clones. The sequenced sample was PBMCs or a T cell subset sorted from them (not recorded which). The nucleotide sequence is TGCGCCAGCAGCCGGGTAGTAGGAAATACGCAGTATTTT. Its translation reads: CASSRVVGNTQYF.